These 25 T cell receptor beta chains share one sample of origin, sequenced in a study of cytomegalovirus exposure and HLA in healthy donors. It was with 60 Vbeta and 13 Jbeta primers that the PCR ran. Assay used: immunoSEQ multiplex PCR; TCRdb lists only in-frame clones, some missing. Counted here are 200,000 or so clones, roughly 80% occurring once; the ten biggest clones make up 2.7%. The sequencing sample was made of PBMCs. These receptor sequences come from a woman between 40 and 55 years old in good health and CMV-seronegative.

The rearrangement joins TRBV6-5 to TRBJ2-7; D ambiguous. The CDR3 is made up of 12 amino acids. The germline CDR1 and CDR2 sequences are MNHEY and SVGAGI. V lost 4 bases to trimming and J lost 1 base, with 5 bases between them. CDR3 in DNA: TGTGCCAGCAGTTCTCGTTCCTACGAGCAGTACTTC. Translated, it gives CASSSRSYEQYF.

This chain uses TRBV19 with TRBJ1-5; 9 bases fit TRBD1. The trim removed 8 bases at V and 6 bases at J, leaving 17 bases unmatched. This CDR3 comprises 17 residues. In germline, CDR1 is LNHDA, CDR2 SQIVND (reference sequence). Here the CDR3 DNA reads TGTGCCAGTCTTGGGACAGGGCCCGAACGAGTGGGTCAGCCCCAGCATTTT. This gives the protein CASLGTGPERVGQPQHF.

CDR3 DNA: TGCGCCAGCAGTTCTGGTGAGGGGGCCATATTAGCTAACTATGGCTACACCTTC. As protein: CASSSGEGAILANYGYTF. The chain joins TRBV5-1 to TRBJ1-2, with TRBD1 identical over 7 bases. Per the germline V gene, CDR1 is SGHRS and CDR2 is YFSETQ. There are 18 residues in the CDR3. Losses at the gene ends were 5 bases for V and 0 bases for J; bases not matched to a gene: 16. The full variable domain, its missing parts supplied by reference TRBV5-1 and TRBJ1-2, is KAGVTQTPRYLIKTRGQQVTLSCSPISGHRSVSWYQQTPGQGLQFLFEYFSETQRNKGNFPGRFSGRQFSNSRSEMNVSTLELGDSALYLCASSSGEGAILANYGYTFGSGTRLTVV.

The rearrangement joins TRBV19 to TRBJ1-2, with 8 bases identical to TRBD1. V was clipped by 3 bases and J by 6 bases; unmatched bases: 6. CDR1 LNHDA and CDR2 SQIVND come from the germline V gene (reference sequence). CDR3 length: 14 residues. CDR3 DNA: TGTGCCAGTAGTATCGGACAGGGTGGCCATGGCTACACCTTC. Translation: CASSIGQGGHGYTF.

The chain employs TRBV9 and TRBJ2-5, with D tentatively TRBD1 (6 bases). This CDR3 has 14 amino acids. Trimming cost V 3 bases and J 1 base, with 10 bases left between them. The germline V gene has CDR1 SGDLS and CDR2 YYNGEE. The CDR3, as DNA: TGTGCCAGCAGCGACCGGACAGCCCAAGAGACCCAGTACTTC. Its protein is CASSDRTAQETQYF.

The chain uses TRBV7-9 and TRBJ2-7; no clear D gene. Per the germline V gene, CDR1 is SEHNR and CDR2 is FQNEAQ (reference sequence). The length of the CDR3 is 13 residues. Trimming took 5 bases from V and 0 from J, leaving 8 bases between them. The DNA for the CDR3 is TGTGCCAGCAGCACTCCCGGCTCCTACGAGCAGTACTTC. Protein product: CASSTPGSYEQYF.

The rearrangement uses TRBV6-1 and TRBJ2-1; D is undetermined. V was trimmed by 3 bases and J by 4 bases, leaving 16 bases between them. CDR1 is MNHNS, CDR2 SASEGT, per germline. The CDR3 is 16 residues long. CDR3 DNA sequence: TGTGCCAGCAGTGACCCTTGGGCGAAAAAATACAATGAGCAGTTCTTC. Amino acid sequence: CASSDPWAKKYNEQFF.

The rearrangement joins TRBV27 to TRBJ2-3; a weak D match, TRBD2 (7 bases). The germline V gene has CDR1 MNHEY and CDR2 SMNVEV (reference sequence). The CDR3 extends over 15 amino acids. Between the trimmed V and J ends, which lost 7 bases and 4 bases, there was a span of 18 bases. CDR3 sequence reads: CASTPGRGAADTQYF. DNA of the CDR3: TGTGCCAGCACCCCAGGGAGGGGGGCGGCAGATACGCAGTATTTT.

V gene TRBV7-9 combines with J gene TRBJ2-1; TRBD2 is a possible D gene (6 bases). The germline CDR1 and CDR2 sequences are SEHNR and FQNEAQ (reference sequence). This CDR3 is built from 14 residues. Between the trimmed V and J ends, which lost 3 bases and 6 bases, there was a span of 12 bases. This CDR3 reads CASSLGGDLNEQFF. The CDR3 DNA reads TGTGCCAGCAGCTTGGGCGGGGACCTCAATGAGCAGTTCTTC.

The chain uses TRBV4-1 and TRBJ1-5; 7 nucleotides line up with TRBD1. The trim removed 0 bases at V and 3 bases at J, leaving 2 bases unmatched. Looked up from germline, CDR1 is MGHRA and CDR2 is YSYEKL. The CDR3 consists of 15 residues. The CDR3 reads CASSQEGQFNQPQHF. For the CDR3, the DNA is TGCGCCAGCAGCCAAGAGGGACAGTTCAATCAGCCCCAGCATTTT.

The rearrangement uses TRBV30 and TRBJ2-7; D ambiguous. The germline V gene has CDR1 GTSNPN and CDR2 SVGIG (reference sequence). Trimming shortened V by 0 bases and J by 3 bases, and 15 bases separated the two germline ends. The CDR3 contains 15 residues. The CDR3 reads CAWSVLSRLRYEQYF. The CDR3 region has the DNA TGTGCCTGGAGTGTACTCTCCAGGCTCCGCTACGAGCAGTACTTC.

V usage is TRBV7-2 and J usage is TRBJ1-5; D not resolved. Germline V gene lookup returns CDR1 SGHTA and CDR2 FQGNSA. V lost 5 bases and J 2 bases, leaving 10 bases between the germline ends. This CDR3 contains 14 residues. The CDR3 coding sequence is TGTGCCAGCAGCCAGAATGTTGGCAATCAGCCCCAGCATTTT. The encoded protein is CASSQNVGNQPQHF.

This clone was seen only a few times. The chain carries TRBV12-5 and TRBJ1-5; tentatively, D is TRBD1 (5 bases). Trimming took 0 bases from V and 2 from J, leaving 11 bases between them. The CDR3 extends over 16 amino acids. Per the germline V gene, CDR1 is LGHNT and CDR2 is FRNRAP. CDR3 residues: CASGLVLGQRNQPQHF. The CDR3 nucleotides are TGTGCTAGTGGTTTGGTACTTGGACAACGCAATCAGCCCCAGCATTTT.

V gene TRBV28 combines with J gene TRBJ2-5, with D perhaps matching TRBD1 (7 bases). Germline CDR1 reads MDHEN; CDR2 reads SYDVKM. Trimming removed 7 bases at V and 2 bases at J, with 14 bases between. The CDR3 extends over 14 amino acids. CDR3 loop: CASNLQGRQETQYF. CDR3 nucleotide sequence: TGTGCCAGCAACCTACAGGGGAGGCAAGAGACCCAGTACTTC.

The chain is built from TRBV10-2 and TRBJ2-7; TRBD2 is a possible D gene (6 bases). Trimming stripped 6 bases from V and 0 bases from J, with 12 bases between. CDR1 and CDR2 from the germline V gene are WSHSY and SAAADI. This CDR3 spans 14 amino acids. The CDR3 region is CASRRGLLSYEQYF. CDR3 DNA sequence: TGCGCCAGCAGGCGGGGCCTACTCTCCTACGAGCAGTACTTC.

This clone was counted a single time. The genes are TRBV7-6 and TRBJ1-4; D might be TRBD1 (6 bases). V was clipped by 4 bases and J by 8 bases, with 17 bases between them. Per germline, CDR1 SGHVS and CDR2 FNYEAQ. The CDR3 extends over 15 amino acids. The CDR3 here is CASSSWGGFKEKLFF. CDR3 in DNA: TGTGCCAGCAGCTCTTGGGGGGGCTTTAAAGAAAAACTGTTTTTT.

The chain uses TRBV5-1 and TRBJ2-3, with 10 bases fitting TRBD2. Germline CDR1 and CDR2: SGHRS and YFSETQ. This CDR3 contains 17 residues. Trimming cost V 1 base and J 2 bases; bases outside gene matches: 7. The CDR3 protein is CASSLRGAGGITDTQYF. Written as DNA, the CDR3 is TGCGCCAGCAGCTTGCGGGGAGCGGGGGGGATCACAGATACGCAGTATTTT.

The chain employs TRBV27 and TRBJ1-1, with D tentatively TRBD1 (6 bases). The CDR3 is 13 residues long. V lost 5 bases, J lost 2 bases, and 9 bases lay in between. Per the germline V gene, CDR1 is MNHEY and CDR2 is SMNVEV (reference sequence). CDR3 in DNA: TGTGCCAGCAGTCAGGGGATTAACACTGAAGCTTTCTTT. It specifies CASSQGINTEAFF.

This clone was seen only once. The chain links TRBV28 to TRBJ2-3, with a weak D call TRBD1 (6 bases). This CDR3 has 15 amino acids. CDR1 MDHEN and CDR2 SYDVKM come from the germline V gene. The V end lost 6 bases, the J end lost 8 bases, and 21 bases lay between the germline ends. CDR3 DNA: TGTGCCAGCAGGGACACCGGGACACCTCTCGGTACGCAGTATTTT. This gives the protein CASRDTGTPLGTQYF.

CDR3: CASSLSRDRYGYTF. The CDR3 nucleotides are TGTGCCAGCAGTTTATCGCGGGACCGATATGGCTACACCTTC. The rearrangement links TRBV27 to TRBJ1-2, with D maybe TRBD1 (5 bases). Trimming shortened V by 0 bases and J by 5 bases, and 10 bases separated the two germline ends. This CDR3 spans 14 amino acids. Looked up from germline, CDR1 is MNHEY and CDR2 is SMNVEV (reference sequence).

This clone has a single count. This sequence joins TRBV11-2 and TRBJ1-4, with D perhaps TRBD1 (6 bases). This CDR3 contains 13 residues. Looked up from germline, CDR1 is SGHAT and CDR2 is FQNNGV. Trimming cost V 5 bases and J 8 bases, with 12 bases left between them. CDR3 residues: CASSPGHWEKLFF. For the CDR3, the DNA is TGTGCCAGCAGCCCGGGACATTGGGAAAAACTGTTTTTT.

The genes are TRBV10-2 and TRBJ1-2; D gene uncertain. Germline CDR1 and CDR2: WSHSY and SAAADI. Trimming removed 3 bases at V and 4 bases at J, with 12 bases between. CDR3 length: 14 residues. This CDR3 is CASSDKASGYGYTF. The CDR3 bases are TGCGCCAGCAGTGATAAGGCCTCGGGCTATGGCTACACCTTC.

This sequence joins TRBV19 and TRBJ2-3, with D maybe TRBD2 (6 bases). V dropped 2 bases and J dropped 2 bases, with 14 bases sitting between them. The CDR3 consists of 16 residues. Germline loops: CDR1 LNHDA, CDR2 SQIVND (reference sequence). In DNA form, the CDR3 reads TGTGCCAGTAGTATAAGCAACACGGGAGCCACAGATACGCAGTATTTT. Amino acid sequence: CASSISNTGATDTQYF. Full variable domain (rest looked up from reference TRBV19 and TRBJ2-3): DGGITQSPKYLFRKEGQNVTLSCEQNLNHDAMYWYRQDPGQGLRLIYYSQIVNDFQKGDIAEGYSVSREKKESFPLTVTSAQKNPTAFYLCASSISNTGATDTQYFGPGTRLTVL.

V and J are TRBV30 and TRBJ1-4; D not certain. V was pared by 4 bases and J by 4 bases, with 10 bases between. The CDR3 is made up of 13 amino acids. Per the germline V gene, CDR1 is GTSNPN and CDR2 is SVGIG (reference sequence). CDR3: CAWNAQINEKLFF. CDR3 in DNA: TGTGCCTGGAACGCACAGATTAATGAAAAACTGTTTTTT.

This rearrangement joins TRBV7-8 to TRBJ2-7, with unresolved D. In germline, CDR1 is SGHVS, CDR2 FQNEAQ. Between the trimmed V and J ends, which lost 1 base and 0 bases, there was a span of 7 bases. The CDR3 runs 14 residues. CDR3 sequence (DNA): TGTGCCAGCAGCTTAGGACTGAACTCCTACGAGCAGTACTTC. Translation: CASSLGLNSYEQYF.